Each of the 2 T cell receptor beta chains below was sequenced from the same sample in a study of tumor-infiltrating lymphocytes in primary liver carcinoma. Co-extraction yielded RNA and DNA from around 18-30 mg of unsorted bulk tissue. Synthesis of TCR beta cDNA was carried out from 500 ng total RNA with a constant-region primer. Libraries for TCR beta were built through three nested multiplex PCR rounds, which together made up a slightly modified ARM-PCR procedure. TRBV1-TRBV30 forward primers and a C-beta reverse primer were used in the first two PCR rounds, which each ran for approximately 9 cycles. Via MiXCR, TCRdb re-called the multiplex PCR reads, giving one row per CDR3 protein. The sample consists of about 92,000 distinct CDR3 sequences, roughly 70% of them appearing once. Sequenced: tumor-adjacent normal liver tissue. The receptors here all came from a man aged 35 to 55 with primary liver carcinoma and hepatitis B virus infection.

This rearrangement joins TRBV4-1 to TRBJ2-1, with D maybe TRBD1 (6 bases). The germline CDR1 and CDR2 sequences are MGHRA and YSYEKL. The CDR3 spans 15 residues. Trimming stripped 1 base from V and 15 bases from J, with 22 bases between. Written as DNA, the CDR3 is TGCGCCAGCAGCCAAGTTTCTAGCAACTCAGGGGAGTGGTTCTTC. Protein sequence: CASSQVSSNSGEWFF.

About this clonotype: The conserved closing phenylalanine or tryptophan is absent in this CDR3, likely reflecting a read error. V usage is TRBV29-1 and J usage is TRBJ2-6; weak D call: TRBD2 (6 bases). V was cut by 6 bases and J by 1 base, with 19 bases left in between. The CDR3 contains 17 residues. CDR1 and CDR2 from the germline V gene are SQVTM and ANQGSEA. The CDR3 is CSVRGLGDRSGANVLTS. In DNA form, the CDR3 reads TGCAGCGTAAGGGGACTGGGGGATCGATCTGGGGCCAACGTCCTGACTTCC.